The 30 T cell receptor beta chains listed next were all sequenced from one sample in a study of follicular helper T cells after annual influenza vaccination. Clones were sequenced by immunoSEQ multiplex PCR, and TCRdb holds only the in-frame ones, with some missing. In the table there are thousands of clones, 75% to 85% of which are singletons. Specified time point: 2013-2014 season, 7 days after vaccination. The input for sequencing was CXCR5+ CD38- circulating T follicular helper cells from blood, taken 7 days after influenza vaccination. Subset noted: circulating Tfh, non-naive CD4+CXCR5+PD-1+ (ICOS+CD38+ or ICOS-CD38-). All receptors derive from an adult who received the influenza vaccine.

This chain joins TRBV28 and TRBJ2-3, with D perhaps matching TRBD1 (6 bases). Looked up from germline, CDR1 is MDHEN and CDR2 is SYDVKM. Deletions cut 8 bases from V and 2 bases from J, with 11 bases between. The CDR3 is 13 amino acids. The CDR3 loop reads CASRDTFTDTQYF. Written as DNA, the CDR3 is TGTGCCAGCCGGGACACCTTCACAGATACGCAGTATTTT.

The chain is built from TRBV20-1 and TRBJ2-1; D is unresolved. Trimming pared 2 bases from V and 5 bases from J, leaving 4 bases between. The CDR3 is 11 amino acids. In germline, CDR1 is DFQATT, CDR2 SNEGSKA (reference sequence). CDR3 region: CSARQDNEQFF. The CDR3 coding sequence is TGCAGTGCTAGACAGGACAATGAGCAGTTCTTC.

This chain uses TRBV7-2 with TRBJ2-2, with 12 bases identical to TRBD2. The CDR3 totals 18 residues. V lost 4 bases to trimming and J lost 5 bases; unmatched junction nucleotides: 11. The germline V gene encodes CDR1 SGHTA and CDR2 FQGNSA. CDR3 residues: CASSSLETSGRRTGELFF. In DNA, the CDR3 is TGTGCCAGCAGCTCGTTAGAGACTAGCGGGAGAAGAACCGGGGAGCTGTTTTTT.

This clone was seen just once. The CDR3 nucleotides are TGTGCCAGCAGTGAAGCCCACTGGTATAGAGCAAACGTTCATAATTCACCCCTCCACTTT. Its protein product is CASSEAHWYRANVHNSPLHF. The chain uses TRBV6-1 and TRBJ1-6; D remains unclear. CDR3 length: 20 amino acids. Germline assignment: CDR1 MNHNS and CDR2 SASEGT. Trimming shortened V by 0 bases and J by 5 bases, and 23 bases separated the two germline ends.

This clone was recorded only once. This chain uses TRBV7-2 with TRBJ2-7, with D tentatively TRBD2 (7 bases). This CDR3 is 18 amino acids long. From germline, CDR1 is SGHTA and CDR2 FQGNSA. The V end lost 1 base, the J end lost 4 bases, and 23 bases lay between the germline ends. CDR3 region: CASSLGGGGGGSSYEQYF. CDR3 coding DNA: TGTGCCAGCAGCTTAGGGGGTGGCGGGGGCGGTAGCTCGTACGAGCAGTACTTC.

A single count supports this clone. V and J are TRBV19 and TRBJ2-5; D might be TRBD1 (6 bases). Trimming left V 5 bases short and J 4 bases short, with 17 bases between. The CDR3 runs to 15 residues. Germline V gives CDR1 LNHDA, CDR2 SQIVND (reference sequence). CDR3 loop: CASSPPADRGETQYF. The CDR3 DNA reads as TGTGCCAGTAGTCCCCCGGCGGACAGAGGAGAGACCCAGTACTTC.

This chain links TRBV6-6 with TRBJ1-5; 8 nucleotides match TRBD1. Germline assignment: CDR1 MNHNY and CDR2 SVGAGI (reference sequence). This CDR3 is 14 amino acids long. Trimming cost V 3 bases and J 5 bases; bases outside gene matches: 3. DNA for the CDR3: TGTGCCAGCAGTTATCACAGGGGGGATCAGCCCCAGCATTTT. This codes for CASSYHRGDQPQHF.

This chain uses TRBV5-1 with TRBJ1-1; D is ambiguous. Trimming left V 4 bases short and J 10 bases short, with 17 bases between. Looked up from germline, CDR1 is SGHRS and CDR2 is YFSETQ. The CDR3 runs to 13 residues. Written as DNA, the CDR3 is TGCGCCAGCAGCGTAGAGACACGGGAGCGAGCTTTCTTT. Encoded protein: CASSVETRERAFF.

This clone came up once. V is TRBV14 and J is TRBJ2-5; possible D gene TRBD1, 6 bases. Per germline, CDR1 SGHDN and CDR2 FVKESK. V was pared by 6 bases and J by 4 bases, with 18 bases between. The CDR3 consists of 15 residues. The DNA for the CDR3 is TGTGCCAGCAGGGGGGATAGGACAGCAGGAGAGACCCAGTACTTC. Its protein is CASRGDRTAGETQYF. The full variable domain, rest sourced from reference TRBV14 and TRBJ2-5, is EAGVTQFPSHSVIEKGQTVTLRCDPISGHDNLYWYRRVMGKEIKFLLHFVKESKQDESGMPNNRFLAERTGGTYSTLKVQPAELEDSGVYFCASRGDRTAGETQYFGPGTRLLVL.

The chain carries TRBV6-1 and TRBJ1-6, with D hard to call. V was shortened by 2 bases and J by 10 bases, with 15 bases between the two germline ends. This CDR3 has 15 amino acids. CDR1 is MNHNS, CDR2 SASEGT, per germline. CDR3 amino acids: CASSERSGIGSPLHF. CDR3 bases: TGTGCCAGCAGTGAAAGGTCCGGGATAGGGTCACCCCTCCACTTT.

This chain links TRBV6-1 with TRBJ1-1; the D gene is possibly TRBD1 (5 bases). Trimming stripped 1 base from V and 9 bases from J, with 18 bases between. Germline V gene data show CDR1 as MNHNS and CDR2 as SASEGT. The CDR3 is 15 amino acids. As DNA, the CDR3 is TGTGCCAGCAGTGAAGAGAAGGGGAGGTTGCCTAAAGCTTTCTTT. This sequence encodes CASSEEKGRLPKAFF.

The V call is TRBV7-2, the J call TRBJ1-4; D is uncertain. Trimming stripped 1 base from V and 0 bases from J, with 6 bases between. CDR1 is SGHTA and CDR2 is FQGNSA in the germline V gene. This CDR3 is 15 amino acids long. DNA for the CDR3: TGTGCCAGCAGCTTAGACCGGGCAACTAATGAAAAACTGTTTTTT. Translation gives CASSLDRATNEKLFF. The variable domain in full, with the rest retrieved from reference TRBV7-2 and TRBJ1-4, is GAGVSQSPSNKVTEKGKDVELRCDPISGHTALYWYRQSLGQGLEFLIYFQGNSAPDKSGLPSDRFSAERTGGSVSTLTIQRTQQEDSAVYLCASSLDRATNEKLFFGSGTQLSVL.

This chain connects TRBV7-9 to TRBJ1-1; D perhaps matches TRBD1 (5 bases). V was clipped by 3 bases and J by 1 base, with 15 bases between them. The CDR3 covers 16 residues. Germline V gene data show CDR1 as SEHNR and CDR2 as FQNEAQ (reference sequence). The CDR3 protein is CASSFPTGGANTEAFF. CDR3 nucleotides: TGTGCCAGCAGCTTTCCCACGGGAGGGGCGAACACTGAAGCTTTCTTT.

This clone was counted a few times. The chain couples TRBV27 to TRBJ2-7; perhaps TRBD1 as D (5 bases). The CDR3 has 14 residues. The V end lost 3 bases, the J end lost 2 bases, and 11 bases lay between the germline ends. CDR1 MNHEY and CDR2 SMNVEV come from the germline V gene (reference sequence). CDR3 bases: TGTGCCAGCAGTTTCTCAACAGGACCCTACGAGCAGTACTTC. Translation gives CASSFSTGPYEQYF.

The V call is TRBV9, the J call TRBJ1-2; possible D gene TRBD1, 5 bases. The CDR3 spans 13 residues. CDR1 is SGDLS and CDR2 is YYNGEE in the germline V gene. V was clipped by 0 bases and J by 3 bases, with 6 bases between them. The CDR3 DNA sequence: TGTGCCAGCAGCGTAGGCAGGGACTATGGCTACACCTTC. Translating it yields CASSVGRDYGYTF.

CDR3 region: CASSITSGSADRGNEQFF. CDR3 in DNA: TGTGCCAGTAGTATAACTAGCGGGAGTGCTGACAGGGGCAATGAGCAGTTCTTC. The J gene is TRBJ2-1, the V gene TRBV19; 11 positions match TRBD2. Germline-derived CDR1 and CDR2 are LNHDA and SQIVND (reference sequence). The trim removed 2 bases at V and 6 bases at J, leaving 12 bases unmatched. The CDR3 extends over 18 amino acids.

CDR3: CASSRDRGGSNEQFF. CDR3 nucleotides: TGTGCCAGCAGTCGGGACAGGGGGGGAAGCAATGAGCAGTTCTTC. The chain couples TRBV2 to TRBJ2-1; 11 bases map to TRBD1. Per the germline V gene, CDR1 is SNHLY and CDR2 is FYNNEI. CDR3 length equals 15 residues. The V and J ends lost 5 bases and 6 bases, in that order; junction bases with no gene match: 6.

The CDR3 region is CASSRKQGPNEQFF. The CDR3 DNA sequence: TGCGCCAGCAGCCGTAAACAGGGGCCCAATGAGCAGTTCTTC. This rearrangement joins TRBV4-3 to TRBJ2-1; 7 positions match TRBD1. The trim removed 4 bases at V and 6 bases at J, leaving 6 bases unmatched. CDR1 and CDR2 from the germline V gene are LGHNA and YSLEER. The CDR3 spans 14 residues.

The chain joins TRBV2 to TRBJ1-5; 8 bases line up with TRBD1. V was clipped by 2 bases and J by 7 bases; unmatched bases: 7. CDR3 size: 15 residues. Germline V gene data show CDR1 as SNHLY and CDR2 as FYNNEI. CDR3 loop: CASSERAGGGQPQHF. The CDR3 nucleotides read TGTGCCAGCAGTGAAAGGGCAGGGGGCGGGCAGCCCCAGCATTTT.

In DNA form, the CDR3 reads TGTGCCAGCAGCAAAACACTGACTGACTACAATGAGCAGTTCTTC. Amino acid sequence: CASSKTLTDYNEQFF. This rearrangement joins TRBV21-1 to TRBJ2-1; the table's TRBD2 call for D was not verified on the DNA. TRBV21-1 is classified as a pseudogene. The CDR3 loop spans 15 amino acids.

This chain joins TRBV5-4 and TRBJ2-7, with 8 bases that match TRBD1. The CDR3 covers 14 residues. The germline V gene has CDR1 SGHNT and CDR2 YYREEE (reference sequence). Losses at the gene ends were 5 bases for V and 5 bases for J; bases not matched to a gene: 9. The CDR3 region is CASRRDRGSDEQYF. CDR3 nucleotides: TGTGCCAGCAGACGAGACAGGGGCTCGGACGAGCAGTACTTC. Looking up the rest from reference TRBV5-4 and TRBJ2-7 gives the full variable domain: ETGVTQSPTHLIKTRGQQVTLRCSSQSGHNTVSWYQQALGQGPQFIFQYYREEENGRGNFPPRFSGLQFPNYSSELNVNALELDDSALYLCASRRDRGSDEQYFGPGTRLTVT.

A few counts support this clone. The chain has TRBV7-3 and TRBJ1-5, with 10 bases that match TRBD1. Looked up from germline, CDR1 is SGHTA and CDR2 is FQGTGA. This CDR3 spans 13 amino acids. V was pared by 5 bases and J by 6 bases, with 1 base of the junction left unmatched. This CDR3 reads CASSRDRGQPQHF. As DNA, the CDR3 is TGTGCCAGCAGCCGGGACAGGGGTCAGCCCCAGCATTTT.

The genes are TRBV29-1 and TRBJ2-3, with 11 positions matching TRBD2. The CDR3 totals 18 residues. Germline-derived CDR1 and CDR2 are SQVTM and ANQGSEA. J gave up 0 bases and V 7 bases, and 15 bases lay outside the gene matches. CDR3 region: CSASGLAAPIASTDTQYF. The CDR3 DNA reads TGCAGCGCTTCGGGACTAGCGGCCCCTATTGCTAGCACAGATACGCAGTATTTT.

V and J are TRBV19 and TRBJ1-1, with no clear D. CDR3 length: 16 amino acids. The ends were cut back, 1 base at V and 1 base at J, with 13 bases in the middle. In germline, CDR1 is LNHDA, CDR2 SQIVND (reference sequence). CDR3 DNA: TGTGCCAGTAGTATAGGGACCGCACGTAGGAACACTGAAGCTTTCTTT. Encoded protein: CASSIGTARRNTEAFF.

The chain has TRBV7-2 and TRBJ2-7; D is possibly TRBD2 (5 bases). This CDR3 has 12 residues. With 5 bases removed from V and 0 bases from J, the gap between germline ends came to 5 bases. CDR1 and CDR2 from the germline V gene are SGHTA and FQGNSA. CDR3 sequence: CASSGLSYEQYF. CDR3 nucleotides: TGTGCCAGCAGCGGACTCTCCTACGAGCAGTACTTC.

The V and J genes are TRBV4-3 and TRBJ2-3, with 8 bases identical to TRBD2. CDR1 and CDR2 (germline): LGHNA, YSLEER. Trimming at V came to 3 bases and at J to 0 bases, leaving 8 bases not matched to a gene. The CDR3 spans 17 residues. CDR3 sequence reads: CASSQGGSGDSTDTQYF. The DNA for the CDR3 is TGCGCCAGCAGCCAGGGGGGTAGCGGGGATAGCACAGATACGCAGTATTTT.

Here the CDR3 reads CATSRGNRAFSYEQYF. CDR3 nucleotides: TGTGCCACCAGCAGAGGGAACAGGGCTTTCTCCTACGAGCAGTACTTC. V is TRBV15 and J is TRBJ2-7; a weak D match, TRBD1 (6 bases). Trimming removed 1 base at V and 0 bases at J, with 13 bases between. CDR3 size: 16 residues. Per germline, CDR1 LNHNV and CDR2 YYDKDF (reference sequence).

V gene TRBV18 combines with J gene TRBJ2-1, with 8 bases aligning to TRBD1. Germline CDR1 reads KGHSH; CDR2 reads LQKENI. The V gene end was trimmed by 0 bases and the J gene end by 4 bases; junction bases not matched to a gene: 2. The CDR3 is 15 amino acids. In DNA form, the CDR3 reads TGTGCCAGCTCACCACCGGACAGGGTTTACAATGAGCAGTTCTTC. The encoded protein is CASSPPDRVYNEQFF.

The genes are TRBV5-6 and TRBJ1-6; tentatively, D is TRBD1 (5 bases). Germline V gives CDR1 SGHDT, CDR2 YYEEEE. CDR3 length: 15 amino acids. Trimming took off 1 base at V and 7 bases at J, with 12 bases between the two ends. CDR3 loop: CASSLSGPKNSPLHF. Written as DNA, the CDR3 is TGTGCCAGCAGCTTGTCGGGGCCTAAAAATTCACCCCTCCACTTT.

The chain joins TRBV7-2 to TRBJ2-2; D is ambiguous. The last part of the DNA fits TRBJ1-3 better; the J call may be wrong. The CDR3 length is 16 residues. CDR1 is SGHTA, CDR2 FQGNSA, per germline. The CDR3 DNA is TGTGCCAGCAGCTTACTCCCGGGCAGCTCTGGAAACACCATATATTTT. Translating gives CASSLLPGSSGNTIYF.